This T cell receptor beta chain was obtained from a study of CD4+ T cells in melanoma. Notes on the study in general: In melanoma, neoantigen-specific CD4+ T cells reportedly differed in differentiation state. A reported correlation linked neoantigen-specific CD4+ T cells to CD8+, macrophage and B cell function.

This table comes from immunoSEQ multiplex PCR, and its TCRdb copy is limited to in-frame clones, with some not included. The top ten hold approximately 3.5% of the sample, which has around 110,000 clones, 92% seen once. The V end lost 3 bases, the J end lost 4 bases, and 13 bases lay between the germline ends. Germline CDR1 MNHEY, CDR2 SVGAGI. The CDR3 runs to 14 residues. As to this clone: The antigen is not known.

The sample was peripheral blood. The chain couples TRBV6-5 to TRBJ2-7, with a weak D call TRBD2 (7 bases). This TCR was sampled from a human donor with melanoma. This CDR3 is CASSYGRGGYEQYF. The CDR3 DNA sequence: TGTGCCAGCAGTTATGGCAGGGGAGGGTACGAGCAGTACTTC.